This T cell receptor (beta chain) is drawn from a study of blood T cells in healthy people across ages. General study points: The unsorted PBMCs prevented any conclusive comparison of naive versus antigen-experienced cells. The diversity estimates, figures obtained from one million T cells, were considered underestimates. Possibly, changes in expanded clonotypes were confounded because donor CMV status was unknown.

CDR3 length: 14 amino acids. Germline lookup yields CDR1 SGHRS and CDR2 YFSETQ. The ends lost 3 bases at V and 4 bases at J; junction bases unmatched: 5. PCR was performed a second time for roughly 7 to 11 cycles using a sample-barcoded 5' primer and a J-beta primer mix. A single record per CDR3 protein comes from TCRdb applying MiXCR to the 5' RACE reads. Of about a million distinct CDR3 sequences in the sample, about 51% were seen once. To note about this clonotype: Its antigen is as yet unknown.

Sequenced material: blood. The source of this sequence is an older woman in good health. The rearrangement uses TRBV5-1 and TRBJ2-5, with 8 bases that match TRBD2. The CDR3 DNA sequence: TGCGCCAGCAGCTCTCGGGGGGGAGGAGAGACCCAGTACTTC. It yields the protein CASSSRGGGETQYF. The whole variable domain, remainder taken from reference TRBV5-1 and TRBJ2-5, is KAGVTQTPRYLIKTRGQQVTLSCSPISGHRSVSWYQQTPGQGLQFLFEYFSETQRNKGNFPGRFSGRQFSNSRSEMNVSTLELGDSALYLCASSSRGGGETQYFGPGTRLLVL.